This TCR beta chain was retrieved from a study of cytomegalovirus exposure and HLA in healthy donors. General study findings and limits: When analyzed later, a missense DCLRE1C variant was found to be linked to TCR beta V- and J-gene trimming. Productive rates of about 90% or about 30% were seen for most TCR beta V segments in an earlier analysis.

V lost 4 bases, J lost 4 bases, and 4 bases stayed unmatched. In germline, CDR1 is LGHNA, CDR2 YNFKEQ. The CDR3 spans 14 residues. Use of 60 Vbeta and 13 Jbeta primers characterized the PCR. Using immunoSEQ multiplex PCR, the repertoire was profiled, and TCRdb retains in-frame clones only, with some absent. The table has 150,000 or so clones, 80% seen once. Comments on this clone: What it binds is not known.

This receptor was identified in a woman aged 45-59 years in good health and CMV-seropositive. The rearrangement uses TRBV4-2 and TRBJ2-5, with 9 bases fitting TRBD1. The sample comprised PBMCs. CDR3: CASSLGTGLETQYF. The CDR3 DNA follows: TGTGCCAGCAGCCTCGGGACAGGGTTAGAGACCCAGTACTTC.